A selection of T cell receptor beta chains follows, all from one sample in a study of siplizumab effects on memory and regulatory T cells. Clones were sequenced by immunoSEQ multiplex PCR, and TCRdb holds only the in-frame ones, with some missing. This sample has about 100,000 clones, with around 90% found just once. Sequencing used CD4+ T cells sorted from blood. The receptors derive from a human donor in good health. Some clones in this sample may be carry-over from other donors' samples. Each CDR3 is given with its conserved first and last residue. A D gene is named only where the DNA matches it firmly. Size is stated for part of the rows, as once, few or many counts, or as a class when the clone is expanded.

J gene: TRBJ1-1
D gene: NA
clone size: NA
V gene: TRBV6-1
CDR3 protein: CASSEGGDTEAFF
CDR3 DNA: TGTGCCAGCAGTGAAGGGGGAGACACTGAAGCTTTCTTT

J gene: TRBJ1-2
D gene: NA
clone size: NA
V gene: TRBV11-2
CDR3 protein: CASSFTSGARGGYTF
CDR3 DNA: TGTGCCAGCAGCTTTACGTCCGGGGCGCGTGGAGGCTACACCTTC

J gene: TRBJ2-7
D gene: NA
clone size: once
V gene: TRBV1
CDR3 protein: CTSSQVSGAYEQYF
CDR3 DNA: TGCACCAGCAGCCAAGTGAGCGGGGCTTACGAGCAGTACTTC

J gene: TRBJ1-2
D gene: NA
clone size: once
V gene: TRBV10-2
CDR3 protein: CASSEQGNGYTF
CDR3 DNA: TGCGCCAGCAGTGAACAGGGAAATGGCTACACCTTC

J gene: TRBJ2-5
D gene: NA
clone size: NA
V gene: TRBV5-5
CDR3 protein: CASSLATSIQETQYF
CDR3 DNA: TGTGCCAGCAGCTTGGCCACTAGCATACAAGAGACCCAGTACTTC

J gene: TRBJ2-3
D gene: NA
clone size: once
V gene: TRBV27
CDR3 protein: CASSNSPAGGTDTQYF
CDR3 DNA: TGTGCCAGCAGTAACTCCCCAGCAGGAGGCACAGATACGCAGTATTTT

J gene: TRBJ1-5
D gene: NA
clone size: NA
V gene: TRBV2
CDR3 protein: CASSRDAGQPQHF
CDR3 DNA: TGTGCCAGCAGCCGGGACGCCGGCCAGCCCCAGCATTTT

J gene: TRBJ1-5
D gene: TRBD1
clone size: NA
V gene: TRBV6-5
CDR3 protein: CASSANRGQNQPQHF
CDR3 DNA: TGTGCCAGCAGTGCGAACAGGGGGCAAAATCAGCCCCAGCATTTT

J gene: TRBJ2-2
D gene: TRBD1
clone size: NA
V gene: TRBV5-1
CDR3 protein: CASSSGTGYTGELFF
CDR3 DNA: TGCGCCAGCAGCTCCGGGACAGGGTACACCGGGGAGCTGTTTTTT

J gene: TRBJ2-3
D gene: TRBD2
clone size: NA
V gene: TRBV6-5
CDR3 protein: CASSYGLAGADTQYF
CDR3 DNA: TGTGCCAGCAGTTACGGGCTAGCGGGAGCAGATACGCAGTATTTT

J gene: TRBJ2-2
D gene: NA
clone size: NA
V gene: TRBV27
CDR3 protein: CASSFNGVTGELFF
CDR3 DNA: TGTGCCAGCAGTTTTAATGGGGTCACCGGGGAGCTGTTTTTT

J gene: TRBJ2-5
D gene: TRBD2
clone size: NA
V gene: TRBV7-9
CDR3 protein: CASSGGLAGVETQYF
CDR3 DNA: TGTGCCAGCAGCGGAGGACTAGCGGGAGTAGAGACCCAGTACTTC

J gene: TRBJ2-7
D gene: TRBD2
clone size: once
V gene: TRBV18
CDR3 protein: CASSPGLAVPDLYEQYF
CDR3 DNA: TGTGCCAGCTCACCGGGACTAGCGGTTCCGGACCTCTACGAGCAGTACTTC

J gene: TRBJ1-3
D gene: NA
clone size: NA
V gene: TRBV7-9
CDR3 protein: CASSLAISGNTIYF
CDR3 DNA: TGTGCCAGCAGCTTAGCCATCTCTGGAAACACCATATATTTT

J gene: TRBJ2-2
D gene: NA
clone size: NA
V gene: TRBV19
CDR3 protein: CASIGTGGIGELFF
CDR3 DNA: TGTGCCAGTATTGGGACCGGAGGGATCGGGGAGCTGTTTTTT

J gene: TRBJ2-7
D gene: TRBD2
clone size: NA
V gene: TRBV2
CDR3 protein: CASSEAWGGYEQYF
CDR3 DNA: TGTGCCAGCAGTGAAGCCTGGGGGGGGTACGAGCAGTACTTC

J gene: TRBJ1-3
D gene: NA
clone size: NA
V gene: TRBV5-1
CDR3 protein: CASSLGTPGNTIYF
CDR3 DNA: TGCGCCAGCAGCCTCGGGACCCCTGGAAACACCATATATTTT

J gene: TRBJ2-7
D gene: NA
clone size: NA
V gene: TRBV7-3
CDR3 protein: CASSLTIGGEQYF
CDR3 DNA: TGTGCCAGCAGCTTAACCATCGGAGGCGAGCAGTACTTC

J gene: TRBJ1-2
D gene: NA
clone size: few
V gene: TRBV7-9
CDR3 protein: CASSQGRANYGYTF
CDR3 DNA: TGTGCCAGCAGCCAGGGGAGAGCTAACTATGGCTACACCTTC

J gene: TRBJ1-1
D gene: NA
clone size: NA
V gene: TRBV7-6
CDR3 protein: CASSLVGDTEAFF
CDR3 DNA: TGTGCCAGCAGCTTAGTTGGGGACACTGAAGCTTTCTTT

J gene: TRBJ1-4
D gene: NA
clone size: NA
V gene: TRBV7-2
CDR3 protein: CASSLVVGVEEKLFF
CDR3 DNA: TGTGCCAGCAGCTTAGTGGTGGGGGTGGAAGAAAAACTGTTTTTT

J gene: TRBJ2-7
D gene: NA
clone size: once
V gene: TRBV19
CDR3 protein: CASSTRYGTQDGEQYF
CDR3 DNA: TGTGCCAGTAGTACTCGCTACGGGACTCAAGATGGCGAGCAGTACTTC

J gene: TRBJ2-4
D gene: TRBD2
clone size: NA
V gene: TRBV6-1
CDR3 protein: CASRGGELAKNIQYF
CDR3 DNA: TGTGCCAGCAGGGGGGGGGAGTTAGCCAAAAACATTCAGTACTTC

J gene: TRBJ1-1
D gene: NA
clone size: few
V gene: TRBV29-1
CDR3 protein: CSVDAGAFF
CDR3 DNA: TGCAGCGTTGACGCGGGAGCTTTCTTT

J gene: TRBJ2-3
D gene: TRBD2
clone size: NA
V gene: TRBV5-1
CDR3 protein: CASSPSAGVRADTQYF
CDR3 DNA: TGCGCCAGCAGCCCATCCGCGGGAGTACGCGCAGATACGCAGTATTTT

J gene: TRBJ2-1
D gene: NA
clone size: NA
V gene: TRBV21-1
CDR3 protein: CASSKAPKRETYNEQFF
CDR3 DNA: TGTGCCAGCAGCAAAGCGCCGAAGCGGGAGACCTACAATGAGCAGTTCTTC

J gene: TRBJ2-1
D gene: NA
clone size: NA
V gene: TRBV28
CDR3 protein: CASTGTPYNEQFF
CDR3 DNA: TGTGCCAGCACCGGGACACCCTACAATGAGCAGTTCTTC

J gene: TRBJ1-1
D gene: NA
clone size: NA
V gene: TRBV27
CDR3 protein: CASSPNYGGENTEAFF
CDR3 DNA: TGTGCCAGCAGTCCTAATTATGGGGGGGAGAACACTGAAGCTTTCTTT

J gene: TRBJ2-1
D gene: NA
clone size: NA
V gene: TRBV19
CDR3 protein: CASSIESGGVLLNEQFF
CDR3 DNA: TGTGCCAGTAGTATAGAGAGCGGTGGAGTGTTATTGAATGAGCAGTTCTTC

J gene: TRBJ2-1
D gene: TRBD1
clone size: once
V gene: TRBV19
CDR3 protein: CASQDRGLENEQFF
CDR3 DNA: TGTGCCAGTCAAGACAGGGGGCTGGAGAATGAGCAGTTCTTC

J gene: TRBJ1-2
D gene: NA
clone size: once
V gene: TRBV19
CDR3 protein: CASSWGRINYGYTF
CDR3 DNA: TGTGCCAGTAGTTGGGGACGGATAAACTATGGCTACACCTTC

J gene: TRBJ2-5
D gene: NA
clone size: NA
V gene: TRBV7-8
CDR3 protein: CASSLGWASGETQYF
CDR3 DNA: TGTGCCAGCAGCTTAGGGTGGGCTAGTGGCGAGACCCAGTACTTC

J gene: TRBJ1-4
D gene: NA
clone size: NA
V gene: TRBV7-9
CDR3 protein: CASSPDEGLNEKLFF
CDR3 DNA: TGTGCCAGCAGCCCCGACGAGGGGCTGAATGAAAAACTGTTTTTT

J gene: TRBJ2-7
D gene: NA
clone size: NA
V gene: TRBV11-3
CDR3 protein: CASSLTGAYEQYF
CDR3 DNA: TGTGCCAGCAGCCTTACCGGGGCCTACGAGCAGTACTTC

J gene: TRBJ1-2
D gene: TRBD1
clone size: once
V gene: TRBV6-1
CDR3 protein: CASRRQGEGGYTF
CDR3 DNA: TGTGCCAGCAGGAGACAGGGAGAGGGGGGCTACACCTTC

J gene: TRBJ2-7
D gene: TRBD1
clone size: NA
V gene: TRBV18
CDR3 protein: CASSPPGQGSREQYF
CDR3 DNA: TGTGCCAGCTCACCGCCGGGACAGGGGTCTCGCGAGCAGTACTTC